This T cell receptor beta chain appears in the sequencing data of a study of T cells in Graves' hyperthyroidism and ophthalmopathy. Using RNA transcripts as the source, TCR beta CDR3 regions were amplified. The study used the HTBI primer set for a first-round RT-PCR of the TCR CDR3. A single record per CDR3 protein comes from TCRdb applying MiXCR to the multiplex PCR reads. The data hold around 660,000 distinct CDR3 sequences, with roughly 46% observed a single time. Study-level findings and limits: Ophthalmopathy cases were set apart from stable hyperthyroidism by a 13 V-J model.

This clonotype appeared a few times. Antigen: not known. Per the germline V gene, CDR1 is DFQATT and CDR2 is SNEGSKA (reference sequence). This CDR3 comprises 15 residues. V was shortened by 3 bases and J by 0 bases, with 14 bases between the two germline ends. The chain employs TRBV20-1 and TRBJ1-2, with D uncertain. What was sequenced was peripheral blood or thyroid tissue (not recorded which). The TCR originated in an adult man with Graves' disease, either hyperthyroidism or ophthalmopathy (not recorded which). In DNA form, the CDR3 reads TGCAGTGCTAGTGTTGTTGAAATAACTAACTATGGCTACACCTTC. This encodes CSASVVEITNYGYTF.